These 14 T cell receptor beta chains came from one sample sequenced in a study of cytomegalovirus exposure and HLA in healthy donors. Primers included in the PCR were 60 Vbeta and 13 Jbeta primers. Generated by immunoSEQ multiplex PCR, the TCRdb table keeps only in-frame clones and is missing some. The repertoire holds under 200,000 clones, with 70% to 80% as singletons. The sequenced sample consisted of PBMCs. These TCRs come from a woman between 25 and 40 years old in good health and CMV-seropositive.

The V and J genes are TRBV28 and TRBJ1-1, with TRBD1 identical over 7 bases. J gave up 4 bases and V 1 base, and 15 bases lay outside the gene matches. CDR3 length: 18 residues. CDR1 MDHEN and CDR2 SYDVKM come from the germline V gene. The DNA of the CDR3 is TGTGCCAGCAGTTTATTCCCGCGGACAGGAGGTAAGGGCACTGAAGCTTTCTTT. This translates into CASSLFPRTGGKGTEAFF.

V and J are TRBV6-1 and TRBJ1-2; tentative D call: TRBD1 (5 bases). CDR3 length equals 17 residues. Germline V gives CDR1 MNHNS, CDR2 SASEGT. The V gene lost 2 bases and the J gene lost 0 bases, with 16 bases spanning the gap. CDR3 sequence: CASSELRGRDTNYGYTF. In DNA form, the CDR3 reads TGTGCCAGCAGTGAACTTAGGGGCCGCGACACTAACTATGGCTACACCTTC.

V gene TRBV19 combines with J gene TRBJ2-3, with 8 bases matching TRBD1. Germline trimming cut 7 bases from V and 5 bases from J; bases unmatched to any gene: 5. This CDR3 is 13 amino acids long. Germline V CDR1 and CDR2: LNHDA, SQIVND (reference sequence). CDR3 protein: CASTTGVGDTQYF. The CDR3 nucleotides are TGTGCCAGTACGACAGGGGTGGGAGATACGCAGTATTTT.

The chain has TRBV4-2 and TRBJ1-1; the match to TRBD1 covers 7 bases. V gave up 0 bases and J gave up 6 bases; unmatched junction bases: 19. Germline lookup yields CDR1 LGHNA and CDR2 YNFKEQ. The CDR3 extends over 19 amino acids. The CDR3 loop is CASSQDPSGATGFRAEAFF. The DNA of the CDR3 is TGTGCCAGCAGCCAAGATCCCTCCGGCGCGACAGGGTTCAGAGCTGAAGCTTTCTTT.

The rearrangement links TRBV30 to TRBJ1-5; 9 bases map to TRBD1. The trim removed 5 bases at V and 4 bases at J, leaving 15 bases unmatched. The CDR3 totals 17 residues. The V gene's germline CDR1 is GTSNPN and CDR2 SVGIG (reference sequence). CDR3 sequence reads: CAWPLGAHRGRNQPQHF. In nucleotides, the CDR3 is TGTGCCTGGCCATTAGGGGCACACAGGGGGCGGAATCAGCCCCAGCATTTT.

This clone was recorded a few times. The gene calls are TRBV7-9 and TRBJ2-2; D might be TRBD1 (6 bases). This CDR3 has 17 residues. Germline CDR1 and CDR2: SEHNR and FQNEAQ (reference sequence). V gave up 1 base and J gave up 4 bases, with 16 bases separating them. CDR3 in DNA: TGTGCCAGCAGCTTAGGACTGGGAACAGGGTCCACCGGGGAGCTGTTTTTT. Translation gives CASSLGLGTGSTGELFF.

This clone was seen a single time. The chain employs TRBV2 and TRBJ2-7; maybe TRBD2 (6 bases). Trimming removed 6 bases from V and 5 bases from J, with 17 bases in between. The CDR3 is made up of 14 amino acids. Germline V lookup: CDR1 SNHLY, CDR2 FYNNEI. Here the CDR3 DNA reads TGTGCCAGCAGGTTCGGGGTCGGGAGTGACGAGCAGTACTTC. The encoded protein is CASRFGVGSDEQYF.

This sequence joins TRBV15 and TRBJ1-1; no clear D gene. Germline V CDR1 and CDR2: LNHNV, YYDKDF (reference sequence). This CDR3 spans 13 amino acids. V gave up 1 base and J gave up 5 bases, with 8 bases separating them. CDR3 sequence reads: CATSRVTETEAFF. CDR3 DNA sequence: TGTGCCACCAGCAGAGTTACGGAGACTGAAGCTTTCTTT.

The J gene is TRBJ1-2, the V gene TRBV7-2; no reliable D call. CDR1 is SGHTA and CDR2 is FQGNSA in the germline V gene. V was shortened by 5 bases and J by 7 bases, with 20 bases between the two germline ends. CDR3 length equals 15 residues. CDR3 sequence (DNA): TGTGCCAGCAGCCTCGCCGGGAAGTGGGCCTCTGGCTACACCTTC. It yields the protein CASSLAGKWASGYTF. Together with reference TRBV7-2 and TRBJ1-2, the CDR3 gives the full variable domain: GAGVSQSPSNKVTEKGKDVELRCDPISGHTALYWYRQSLGQGLEFLIYFQGNSAPDKSGLPSDRFSAERTGGSVSTLTIQRTQQEDSAVYLCASSLAGKWASGYTFGSGTRLTVV.

The V and J genes are TRBV9 and TRBJ1-3; 9 bases are shared with TRBD1. CDR1 SGDLS and CDR2 YYNGEE come from the germline V gene. The CDR3 runs 16 residues. V shed 0 bases, J shed 4 bases, and the junction held 5 bases outside the gene matches. The CDR3 loop reads CASSVDIGTGGNTIYF. The CDR3 region has the DNA TGTGCCAGCAGCGTAGATATCGGGACAGGGGGAAACACCATATATTTT. Combining the CDR3 with reference TRBV9 and TRBJ1-3 gives the whole variable domain DSGVTQTPKHLITATGQRVTLRCSPRSGDLSVYWYQQSLDQGLQFLIQYYNGEERAKGNILERFSAQQFPDLHSELNLSSLELGDSALYFCASSVDIGTGGNTIYFGEGSWLTVV.

This clone was detected only a few times. This sequence joins TRBV6-5 and TRBJ2-3, with D possibly matching TRBD2 (7 bases). Germline V gene sequence: CDR1 MNHEY, CDR2 SVGAGI. The V and J ends lost 4 bases and 5 bases respectively, with 19 bases between them. The CDR3 length is 16 residues. The CDR3 DNA sequence: TGTGCCAGCAGTTTATCTAGCGGAGGGGGAGGAGATACGCAGTATTTT. Its protein product is CASSLSSGGGGDTQYF.

The chain couples TRBV2 to TRBJ2-3; 7 bases agree with TRBD2. Trimming at V came to 5 bases and at J to 5 bases, leaving 13 bases not matched to a gene. Germline V gene lookup returns CDR1 SNHLY and CDR2 FYNNEI. This CDR3 is 16 amino acids long. The CDR3 loop is CASSSGTDSFVDTQYF. The CDR3 DNA reads as TGTGCCAGCAGTAGCGGGACCGATTCGTTTGTAGATACGCAGTATTTT. The whole variable domain, filled in from reference TRBV2 and TRBJ2-3, reads EPEVTQTPSHQVTQMGQEVILRCVPISNHLYFYWYRQILGQKVEFLVSFYNNEISEKSEIFDDQFSVERPDGSNFTLKIRSTKLEDSAMYFCASSSGTDSFVDTQYFGPGTRLTVL.

J is TRBJ2-7 and V is TRBV5-6, with 8 positions matching TRBD1. This CDR3 is built from 14 residues. The V gene's germline CDR1 is SGHDT and CDR2 YYEEEE. Trimming removed 2 bases from V and 2 bases from J; junction bases left unmatched: 3. DNA of the CDR3: TGTGCCAGCAGCTTTTGGACAGGGACCTACGAGCAGTACTTC. It codes for CASSFWTGTYEQYF.

The rearrangement joins TRBV29-1 to TRBJ1-2; the D is unclear. Germline V CDR1 and CDR2: SQVTM, ANQGSEA. The CDR3 runs to 12 residues. The V end was cut by 5 bases, the J end by 3 bases, with 10 bases between. CDR3 sequence: CSVSGSDYGYTF. CDR3 in DNA: TGCAGCGTTTCAGGATCCGACTATGGCTACACCTTC.